Reported below is one T cell receptor beta chain. What it recognizes is unknown. The data are from a study of chemoradiotherapy in HPV16-positive cancers. Whole-study results and caveats: HPV-responsive T-cell expansion during chemoradiotherapy was linked to improved recurrence-free survival in HPV16-positive patients.

Repeated repertoire sampling spanned the course of chemoradiotherapy. Data came from immunoSEQ multiplex PCR; TCRdb stores just in-frame clones and leaves some out. The table shows some 15,000 clones, with almost 90% occurring only once. Trimming removed 5 bases from V and 3 bases from J; junction bases left unmatched: 6. The germline CDR1 and CDR2 sequences are KGHSH and LQKENI. CDR3 length: 15 amino acids. The material was blood, obtained from a patient who underwent chemoradiotherapy. This receptor was taken from a human donor with HPV-associated anogenital cancer. This sequence joins TRBV18 and TRBJ2-7; 11 nucleotides line up with TRBD1. The CDR3 loop is CASSSGQGASYEQYF. The DNA of the CDR3 is TGTGCCAGCTCATCCGGACAGGGGGCGAGCTACGAGCAGTACTTC.